The sample holds a few counts of the clone carrying this T cell receptor (beta chain). Antigen: not known. V was shortened by 6 bases and J by 0 bases, with 11 bases between the two germline ends. Germline CDR1 reads MNHNS; CDR2 reads SASEGT. The CDR3 sequence is 14 residues long. Based on clinical symptoms, serum thyroxine and TRAb, thyroid ultrasound and orbital computed tomography, diagnoses were reached. This entry comes from a study of T cells in Graves' hyperthyroidism and ophthalmopathy. Regarding the study as a whole: With a median lead of approximately six months before onset, the model predicted ophthalmopathy. Blood also contained most expanded thyroid clonotypes above 0.001.

RNA transcripts provided the source from which TCR beta CDR3 regions were amplified. During a first-round RT-PCR of the TCR CDR3, the HTBI primer set was used. TCRdb ran MiXCR on the multiplex PCR reads and lists one entry per CDR3 protein. The data contain hundreds of thousands of distinct CDR3 sequences, around 15% of them singletons. This clonotype originated in a young woman with Graves' hyperthyroidism. Sequenced: blood. This chain links TRBV6-1 with TRBJ1-1, with D possibly matching TRBD1 (5 bases). CDR3 sequence reads: CASRTTGMNTEAFF. DNA of the CDR3: TGTGCCAGCAGAACAACAGGTATGAACACTGAAGCTTTCTTT.